The 7 T cell receptor beta chains below were found in one sample sequenced in a study of T cells in Graves' hyperthyroidism and ophthalmopathy. Amplified TCR beta CDR3 regions came from RNA transcripts. The HTBI set primed first-round TCR CDR3 RT-PCR. TCRdb reanalysed the multiplex PCR reads using MiXCR and keeps one entry per CDR3 protein. The sample has about 52,000 distinct CDR3 sequences; roughly half are singletons. Sequenced material: blood. These receptors were collected from a woman in her fifties or sixties with Graves' ophthalmopathy.

This clonotype was seen many times. The chain has TRBV5-5 and TRBJ2-4, with 8 nucleotides matching TRBD1. V gave up 4 bases and J gave up 7 bases; unmatched junction bases: 7. The CDR3 length is 14 residues. Germline CDR1 is SGHKS and CDR2 is YYEKEE (reference sequence). Here the CDR3 DNA reads TGTGCCAGCAGCCATGGGACAGGCGAGAACATTCAGTACTTC. Amino acids: CASSHGTGENIQYF.

The chain links TRBV2 to TRBJ2-2; 8 bases map to TRBD1. The germline CDR1 and CDR2 sequences are SNHLY and FYNNEI. The CDR3 runs 15 residues. Trimming cost V 6 bases and J 4 bases; bases outside gene matches: 7. CDR3 in DNA: TGTGCCAGCAGCCAAGGACAGGGAGTCACCGGGGAGCTGTTTTTT. Translating gives CASSQGQGVTGELFF. The entire variable domain, with the rest obtained from reference TRBV2 and TRBJ2-2, is as follows: EPEVTQTPSHQVTQMGQEVILRCVPISNHLYFYWYRQILGQKVEFLVSFYNNEISEKSEIFDDQFSVERPDGSNFTLKIRSTKLEDSAMYFCASSQGQGVTGELFFGEGSRLTVL.

The CDR3 nucleotides read TGTGCCAGCAGCTCCCGCAGGAGCACAGATACGCAGTATTTT. Its translation: CASSSRRSTDTQYF. This sequence joins TRBV7-2 and TRBJ2-3; D is unclear. The CDR3 runs to 14 residues. CDR1 SGHTA and CDR2 FQGNSA come from the germline V gene. V lost 4 bases and J lost 0, with 8 bases in between.

This clonotype was detected ten times or more. This rearrangement joins TRBV28 to TRBJ2-1; 7 bases line up with TRBD2. This CDR3 has 14 residues. V was pared by 5 bases and J by 2 bases, with 3 bases of the junction left unmatched. The germline CDR1 and CDR2 sequences are MDHEN and SYDVKM. CDR3 in DNA: TGTGCCAGCAGTCCCGGGGGGACCTACAATGAGCAGTTCTTC. Encoded protein: CASSPGGTYNEQFF.

This clonotype was recorded many times. This rearrangement joins TRBV11-2 to TRBJ1-6; D possibly corresponds to TRBD1 (5 bases). There are 14 residues in the CDR3. Trimming shortened V by 2 bases and J by 7 bases, and 9 bases separated the two germline ends. The germline V gene encodes CDR1 SGHAT and CDR2 FQNNGV. This CDR3 reads CASSLWQGNSPLHF. In nucleotides, the CDR3 is TGTGCCAGCAGCTTATGGCAGGGCAATTCACCCCTCCACTTT.

In regard to this clonotype: Since the CDR3 does not end with the conserved phenylalanine or tryptophan, this likely comes from a read error. V gene TRBV5-1 combines with J gene TRBJ2-3; maybe TRBD2 (6 bases). This CDR3 is built from 13 residues. V dropped 5 bases and J dropped 5 bases, with 12 bases sitting between them. Germline loops: CDR1 SGHRS, CDR2 YFSETQ. The CDR3 protein is CASRRGRIDTQYL. In DNA form, the CDR3 reads TGCGCCAGCAGACGGGGGAGGATAGATACGCAGTATCTT.

The chain employs TRBV3-1 and TRBJ2-2; D is possibly TRBD1 (5 bases). Trimming removed 0 bases from V and 7 bases from J, with 12 bases in between. This CDR3 is 15 amino acids long. Germline V CDR1 and CDR2: LGHDT, YNNKEL (reference sequence). CDR3 nucleotides: TGTGCCAGCAGCCAAGATTACAGGAGCAACGGGGAGCTGTTTTTT. Its protein product is CASSQDYRSNGELFF. Variable domain in full (rest from reference TRBV3-1 and TRBJ2-2): DTAVSQTPKYLVTQMGNDKSIKCEQNLGHDTMYWYKQDSKKFLKIMFSYNNKELIINETVPNRFSPKSPDKAHLNLHINSLELGDSAVYFCASSQDYRSNGELFFGEGSRLTVL.